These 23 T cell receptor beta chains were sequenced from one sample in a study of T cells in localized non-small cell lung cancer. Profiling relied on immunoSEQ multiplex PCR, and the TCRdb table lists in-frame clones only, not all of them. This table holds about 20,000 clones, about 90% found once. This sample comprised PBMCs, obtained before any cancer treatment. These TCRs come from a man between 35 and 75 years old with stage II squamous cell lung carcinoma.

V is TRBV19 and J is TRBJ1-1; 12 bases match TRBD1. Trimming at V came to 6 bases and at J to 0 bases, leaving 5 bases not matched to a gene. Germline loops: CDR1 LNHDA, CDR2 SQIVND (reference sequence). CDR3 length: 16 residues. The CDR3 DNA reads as TGTGCCAGTAGCCTAGGGACAGGGGGCTTGAACACTGAAGCTTTCTTT. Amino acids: CASSLGTGGLNTEAFF.

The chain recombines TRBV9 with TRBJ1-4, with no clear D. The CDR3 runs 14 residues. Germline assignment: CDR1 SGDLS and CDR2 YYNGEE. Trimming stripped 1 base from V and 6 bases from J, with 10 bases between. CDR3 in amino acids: CASSVLGSDEKLFF. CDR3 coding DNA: TGTGCCAGCAGCGTACTGGGATCTGATGAAAAACTGTTTTTT.

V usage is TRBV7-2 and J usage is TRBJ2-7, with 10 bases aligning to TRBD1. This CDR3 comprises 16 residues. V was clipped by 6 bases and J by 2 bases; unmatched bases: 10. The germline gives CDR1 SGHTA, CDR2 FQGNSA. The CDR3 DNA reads TGTGCCAGCAGTCCTACCGGGACAGGGGTTCCCTACGAGCAGTACTTC. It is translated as CASSPTGTGVPYEQYF.

The CDR3 nucleotides read TGTGCCAGCAGCGTAGGGGGAAGCTCCTACGAGCAGTACTTC. It specifies CASSVGGSSYEQYF. The chain is built from TRBV9 and TRBJ2-7, with D hard to call. Trimming stripped 0 bases from V and 0 bases from J, with 7 bases between. The CDR3 is 14 residues long. The germline CDR1 and CDR2 sequences are SGDLS and YYNGEE.

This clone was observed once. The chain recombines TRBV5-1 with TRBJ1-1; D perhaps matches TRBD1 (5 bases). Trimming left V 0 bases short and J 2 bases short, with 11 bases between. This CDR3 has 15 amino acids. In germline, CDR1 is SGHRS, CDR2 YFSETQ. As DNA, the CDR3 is TGCGCCAGCAGCTTGGAGGGACGCTTAAACACTGAAGCTTTCTTT. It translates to CASSLEGRLNTEAFF.

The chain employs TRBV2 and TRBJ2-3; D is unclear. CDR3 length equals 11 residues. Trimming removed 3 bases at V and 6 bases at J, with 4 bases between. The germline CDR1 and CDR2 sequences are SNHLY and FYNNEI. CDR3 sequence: CASSEEDTQYF. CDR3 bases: TGTGCCAGCAGTGAGGAGGATACGCAGTATTTT.

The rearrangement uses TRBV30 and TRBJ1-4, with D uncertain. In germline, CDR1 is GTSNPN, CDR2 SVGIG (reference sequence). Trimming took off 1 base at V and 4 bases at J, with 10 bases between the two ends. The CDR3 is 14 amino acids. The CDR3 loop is CAWSGTALNEKLFF. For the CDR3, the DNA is TGTGCCTGGAGTGGTACAGCCCTTAATGAAAAACTGTTTTTT.

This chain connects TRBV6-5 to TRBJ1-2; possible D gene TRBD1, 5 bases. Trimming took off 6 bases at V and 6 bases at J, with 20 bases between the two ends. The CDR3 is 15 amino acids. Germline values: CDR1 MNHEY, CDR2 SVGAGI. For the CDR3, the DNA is TGTGCCAGCAGCCGGGTCGGGGGAAGTTTGAATGGCTACACCTTC. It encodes CASSRVGGSLNGYTF.

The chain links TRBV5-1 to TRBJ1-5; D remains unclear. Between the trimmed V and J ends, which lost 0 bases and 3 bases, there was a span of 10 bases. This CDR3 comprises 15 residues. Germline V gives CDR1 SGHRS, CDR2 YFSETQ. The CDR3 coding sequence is TGCGCCAGCAGCTTGGACGGCCGGATCAATCAGCCCCAGCATTTT. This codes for CASSLDGRINQPQHF.

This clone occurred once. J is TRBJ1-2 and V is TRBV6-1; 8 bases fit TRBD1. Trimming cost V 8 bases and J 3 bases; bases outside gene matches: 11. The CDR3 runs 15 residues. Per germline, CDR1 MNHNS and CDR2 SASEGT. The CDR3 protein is CASVKNRGKDYGYTF. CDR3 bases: TGTGCCAGCGTGAAAAACAGGGGGAAGGACTATGGCTACACCTTC.

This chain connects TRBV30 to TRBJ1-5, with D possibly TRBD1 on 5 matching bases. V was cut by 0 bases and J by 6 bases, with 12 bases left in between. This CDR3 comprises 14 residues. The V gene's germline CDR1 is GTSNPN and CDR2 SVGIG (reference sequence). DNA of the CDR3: TGTGCCTGGAGTGTAACCCAGGGCTTTCAGCCCCAGCATTTT. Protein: CAWSVTQGFQPQHF.

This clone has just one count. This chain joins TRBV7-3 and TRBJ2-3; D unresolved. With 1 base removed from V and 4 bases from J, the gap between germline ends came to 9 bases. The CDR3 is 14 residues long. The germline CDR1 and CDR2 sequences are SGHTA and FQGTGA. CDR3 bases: TGTGCCAGCAGCTTAATGTCAGGCGCAGATACGCAGTATTTT. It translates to CASSLMSGADTQYF.

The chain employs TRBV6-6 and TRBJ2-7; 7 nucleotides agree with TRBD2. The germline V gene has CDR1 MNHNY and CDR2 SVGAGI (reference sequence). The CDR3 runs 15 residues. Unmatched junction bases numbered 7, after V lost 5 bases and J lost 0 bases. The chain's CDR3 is CASSPQGGSSYEQYF. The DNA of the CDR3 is TGTGCCAGCAGTCCCCAAGGCGGGAGCTCCTACGAGCAGTACTTC.

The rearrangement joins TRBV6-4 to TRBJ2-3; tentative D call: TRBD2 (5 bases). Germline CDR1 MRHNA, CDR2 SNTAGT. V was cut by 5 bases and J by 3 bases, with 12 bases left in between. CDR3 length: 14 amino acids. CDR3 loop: CASSSDSGTDTQYF. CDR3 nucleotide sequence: TGTGCCAGCAGTTCTGACTCGGGGACAGATACGCAGTATTTT.

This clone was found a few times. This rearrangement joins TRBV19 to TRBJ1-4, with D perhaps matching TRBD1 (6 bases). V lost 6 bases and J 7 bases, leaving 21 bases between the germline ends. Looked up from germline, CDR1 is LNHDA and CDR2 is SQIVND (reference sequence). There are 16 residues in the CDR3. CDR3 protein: CASSGRGQAEGEKLFF. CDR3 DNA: TGTGCCAGTAGCGGACGGGGACAAGCAGAGGGTGAAAAACTGTTTTTT.

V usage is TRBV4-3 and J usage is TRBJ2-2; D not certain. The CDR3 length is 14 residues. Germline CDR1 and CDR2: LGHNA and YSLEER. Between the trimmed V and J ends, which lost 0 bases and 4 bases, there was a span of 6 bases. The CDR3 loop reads CASSQEGGTGELFF. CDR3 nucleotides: TGCGCCAGCAGCCAAGAAGGTGGCACCGGGGAGCTGTTTTTT.

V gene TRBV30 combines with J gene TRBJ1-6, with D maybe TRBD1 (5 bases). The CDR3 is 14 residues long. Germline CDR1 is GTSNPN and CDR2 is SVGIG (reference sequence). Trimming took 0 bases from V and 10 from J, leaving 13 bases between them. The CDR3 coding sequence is TGTGCCTGGAGTGTCTCCTCCAGGGACTCACCCCTCCACTTT. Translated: CAWSVSSRDSPLHF.

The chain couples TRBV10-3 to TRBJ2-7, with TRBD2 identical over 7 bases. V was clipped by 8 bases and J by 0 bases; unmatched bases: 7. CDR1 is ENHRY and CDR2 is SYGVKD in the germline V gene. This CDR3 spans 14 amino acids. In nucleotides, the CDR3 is TGTGCCATCGGGCGGGGCGGGGGCTCCTACGAGCAGTACTTC. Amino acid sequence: CAIGRGGGSYEQYF.

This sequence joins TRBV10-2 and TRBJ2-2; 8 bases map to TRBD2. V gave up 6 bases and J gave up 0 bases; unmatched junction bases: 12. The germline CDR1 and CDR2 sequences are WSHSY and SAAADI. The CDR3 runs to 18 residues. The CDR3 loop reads CASRARTGGGANTGELFF. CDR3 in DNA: TGCGCCAGCAGGGCAAGGACCGGGGGGGGTGCGAACACCGGGGAGCTGTTTTTT.

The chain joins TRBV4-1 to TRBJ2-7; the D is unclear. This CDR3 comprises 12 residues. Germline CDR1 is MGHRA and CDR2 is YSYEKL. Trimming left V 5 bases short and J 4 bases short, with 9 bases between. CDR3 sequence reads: CASSSDGYEQYF. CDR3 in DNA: TGCGCCAGCAGCTCGGACGGGTACGAGCAGTACTTC.

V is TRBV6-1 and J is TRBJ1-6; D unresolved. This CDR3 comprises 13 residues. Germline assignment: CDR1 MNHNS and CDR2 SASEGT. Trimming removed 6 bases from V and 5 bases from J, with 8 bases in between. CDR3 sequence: CASRQLNNSPLHF. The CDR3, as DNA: TGTGCCAGCAGACAGCTAAATAATTCACCCCTCCACTTT.

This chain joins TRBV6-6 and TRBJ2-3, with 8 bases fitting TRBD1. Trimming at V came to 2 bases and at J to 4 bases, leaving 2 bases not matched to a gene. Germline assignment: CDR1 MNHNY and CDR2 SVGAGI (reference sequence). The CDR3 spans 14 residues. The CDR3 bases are TGTGCCAGCAGTTACCGACAGGGGTCAGATACGCAGTATTTT. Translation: CASSYRQGSDTQYF.

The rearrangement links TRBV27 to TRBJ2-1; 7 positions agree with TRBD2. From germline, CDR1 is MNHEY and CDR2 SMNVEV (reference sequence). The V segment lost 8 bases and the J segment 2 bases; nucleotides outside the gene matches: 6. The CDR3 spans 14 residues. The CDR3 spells CASYTSATYNEQFF. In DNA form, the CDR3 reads TGTGCCAGCTATACTAGCGCGACCTACAATGAGCAGTTCTTC.